The present T cell receptor beta chain was sequenced within a study of CD8 T cells in ankylosing spondylitis. One entry per CDR3 protein, called by TCRdb with MiXCR from the 5' RACE reads. This sample has around 770,000 distinct CDR3 sequences; around 19% occur once, and the top ten carry about 20%. This clonotype showed up just a few times. Its antigen is currently unknown. Study-level points and caveats: The study identified a TCR beta motif of about eight highly homologous variants that appeared characteristic of ankylosing spondylitis blood. Earlier work had already found some motif variants in reactive arthritis synovial fluid and blood.

The origin of this receptor is a male donor with ankylosing spondylitis. The source material was blood, either unsorted or a sorted T cell fraction (not recorded which).

In DNA, the CDR3 is TGTGCCAGCAGTTCCGAGAGCAATCAGCCCCAGCATTTT. Amino acid sequence: CASSSESNQPQHF. The chain couples TRBV12-3 or TRBV12-4 to TRBJ1-5, with D uncertain. This CDR3 comprises 13 residues. V was trimmed by 4 bases and J by 1 base, leaving 5 bases between them.